A single TCR beta chain is shown here with its context. Its antigen is unidentified. This CDR3 comprises 15 residues. V lost 2 bases and J 1 base, leaving 11 bases between the germline ends. The germline gives CDR1 SEHNR, CDR2 FQNEAQ (reference sequence). This sample is part of a study of cytomegalovirus exposure and HLA in healthy donors. Study-level background: Later analysis reported that the 120 or so validation repertoires shared the platform of the approximately 670 first-cohort repertoires. Whole-study results and caveats: Rarity marked most TCR sequences, yet some public TCRs occurred in many donors. The TCR clusters that emerged in the first cohort tended, a later analysis found, to co-occur in the 120 or so validation repertoires.

Libraries were prepared by immunoSEQ multiplex PCR; TCRdb keeps only in-frame clonotypes and omits some of them. The sample yields tens of thousands of clones, 90% to 95% seen once. The gene calls are TRBV7-9 and TRBJ2-5; D is possibly TRBD2 (7 bases). This clonotype was obtained from a young woman in good health and CMV-seronegative. Sample: PBMCs. CDR3 sequence: CASSLRGGLQETQYF. The CDR3, as DNA: TGTGCCAGCAGCTTAAGGGGGGGTCTCCAAGAGACCCAGTACTTC.